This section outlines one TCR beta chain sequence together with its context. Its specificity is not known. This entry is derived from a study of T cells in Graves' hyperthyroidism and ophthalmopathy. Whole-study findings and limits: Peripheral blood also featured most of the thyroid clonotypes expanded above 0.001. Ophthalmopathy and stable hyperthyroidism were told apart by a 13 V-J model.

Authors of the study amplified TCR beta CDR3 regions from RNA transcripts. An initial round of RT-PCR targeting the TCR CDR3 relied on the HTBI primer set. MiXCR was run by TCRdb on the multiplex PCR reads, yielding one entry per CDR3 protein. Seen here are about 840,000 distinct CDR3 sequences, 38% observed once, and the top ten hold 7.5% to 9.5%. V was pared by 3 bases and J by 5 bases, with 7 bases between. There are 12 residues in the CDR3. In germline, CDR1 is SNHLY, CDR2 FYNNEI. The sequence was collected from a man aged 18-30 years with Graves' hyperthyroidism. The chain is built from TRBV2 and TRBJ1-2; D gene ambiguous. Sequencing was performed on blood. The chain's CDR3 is CASSDSHYGYTF. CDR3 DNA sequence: TGTGCCAGCAGTGACTCACATTATGGCTACACCTTC. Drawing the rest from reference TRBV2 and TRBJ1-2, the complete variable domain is EPEVTQTPSHQVTQMGQEVILRCVPISNHLYFYWYRQILGQKVEFLVSFYNNEISEKSEIFDDQFSVERPDGSNFTLKIRSTKLEDSAMYFCASSDSHYGYTFGSGTRLTVV.